Listed below are T cell receptor beta chains from one sample, sequenced in a study of T cell changes during pregnancy in multiple sclerosis. Clones were sequenced by immunoSEQ multiplex PCR, and TCRdb holds only the in-frame ones, with some missing. The table includes approximately 79,000 clones, around 95% detected once. The specimen comprised peripheral blood, sampled in the second trimester of pregnancy. The receptors stem from a female donor in good health, enrolled as a control in a pregnancy study. The CDR3 runs from the conserved cysteine through the conserved F or W. The D gene is left open where the match is weak. Clone size is not always given. Where it is, it says once, few, many or a class for expanded clones.

D gene | J gene | clone size | V gene | CDR3 protein | CDR3 DNA
TRBD1 | TRBJ1-2 | - | TRBV30 | CAWSVPLGERQGMDYGYTF | TGTGCCTGGAGTGTTCCTTTGGGGGAACGACAGGGTATGGACTATGGCTACACCTTC
- | TRBJ1-1 | - | TRBV19 | CASSRGPGQPNTEAFF | TGTGCCAGTAGTAGGGGCCCCGGGCAGCCGAACACTGAAGCTTTCTTT
- | TRBJ2-7 | - | TRBV7-2 | CASGLLTYEQYF | TGTGCCAGCGGCCTCCTTACCTACGAGCAGTACTTC
TRBD2 | TRBJ2-3 | - | TRBV4-2 | CASSQALGTSTTQYF | TGTGCCAGCAGCCAAGCCCTAGGGACTAGCACAACGCAGTATTTT
- | TRBJ1-6 | - | TRBV5-8 | CASSLGGNSPLHF | TGTGCCAGCAGCTTGGGAGGGAATTCACCCCTCCACTTT
- | TRBJ2-3 | - | TRBV11-3 | CASSFAGDTQYF | TGTGCCAGCAGCTTCGCGGGGGATACGCAGTATTTT
- | TRBJ1-2 | - | TRBV7-6 | CASSPRPRSGQANGYTF | TGTGCCAGCAGCCCCAGGCCACGGTCGGGACAAGCAAATGGCTACACCTTC
- | TRBJ2-1 | few | TRBV6-6 | CASSYSRGMRDEQFF | TGTGCCAGCAGTTACTCTCGGGGGATGAGAGATGAGCAGTTCTTC
TRBD1 | TRBJ1-2 | - | TRBV19 | CASRRGGQGMYTF | TGTGCCAGTCGCCGGGGGGGACAGGGGATGTACACCTTC
- | TRBJ2-3 | - | TRBV6-5 | CASSRGTPTDTQYF | TGTGCCAGCAGTCGGGGGACCCCCACAGATACGCAGTATTTT
- | TRBJ1-6 | - | TRBV14 | CASSLLGYNSPLHF | TGTGCCAGCAGCCTTCTCGGGTATAATTCACCCCTCCACTTT
TRBD2 | TRBJ2-5 | - | TRBV6-5 | CASTTSGGETQYF | TGTGCCAGCACCACGTCGGGGGGAGAGACCCAGTACTTC
TRBD1 | TRBJ2-5 | once | TRBV19 | CASSILGGQGGVETQYF | TGTGCCAGTAGTATTCTAGGGGGACAGGGGGGGGTTGAGACCCAGTACTTC
TRBD1 | TRBJ1-2 | - | TRBV13 | CASSSTTLQGASGYTF | TGTGCCAGCAGCTCGACCACTCTACAGGGGGCTAGTGGCTACACCTTC
- | TRBJ2-5 | - | TRBV15 | CATSQVRQETQYF | TGTGCCACCAGTCAGGTGCGTCAAGAGACCCAGTACTTC
TRBD1 | TRBJ2-1 | - | TRBV4-2 | CASSQDLSGGPYNEQFF | TGTGCCAGCAGCCAAGATTTGTCAGGGGGTCCCTACAATGAGCAGTTCTTC
TRBD1 | TRBJ2-2 | - | TRBV5-1 | CASSLGQGNTGELFF | TGCGCCAGCAGCTTGGGACAGGGGAACACCGGGGAGCTGTTTTTT
TRBD2 | TRBJ2-3 | - | TRBV9 | CASSVGPAGGLTDTQYF | TGTGCCAGCAGCGTAGGCCCAGCGGGGGGCCTCACAGATACGCAGTATTTT
TRBD1 | TRBJ2-1 | - | TRBV5-4 | CASSWDSSYNEQFF | TGTGCCAGCAGCTGGGACAGCTCCTACAATGAGCAGTTCTTC
TRBD2 | TRBJ2-2 | - | TRBV7-8 | CASSFRTSITGELFF | TGTGCCAGCAGCTTTCGGACTAGCATCACCGGGGAGCTGTTTTTT
- | TRBJ1-4 | - | TRBV5-5 | CASESGLLNEKLFF | TGTGCCAGCGAATCGGGACTTTTAAATGAAAAACTGTTTTTT
TRBD1 | TRBJ1-2 | few | TRBV9 | CASSLDGRGDYGYTF | TGTGCCAGCAGTTTAGATGGCAGGGGGGACTATGGCTACACCTTC
- | TRBJ1-1 | - | TRBV6-1 | CASSALQGGTEAFF | TGTGCCAGCAGTGCACTACAGGGCGGCACTGAAGCTTTCTTT
- | TRBJ1-2 | - | TRBV5-1 | CASSSPQGSYGYTF | TGCGCCAGCAGCTCCCCACAGGGAAGCTATGGCTACACCTTC
TRBD2 | TRBJ2-5 | - | TRBV5-1 | CASSPAGGFETQYF | TGCGCCAGCAGCCCAGCGGGGGGTTTTGAGACCCAGTACTTC
- | TRBJ1-5 | - | TRBV18 | CASSPDRAGNQPQHF | TGTGCCAGCTCACCAGACAGAGCCGGCAATCAGCCCCAGCATTTT
- | TRBJ1-1 | once | TRBV5-1 | CASSFGALPEAFF | TGCGCCAGCAGCTTTGGGGCCCTTCCTGAAGCTTTCTTT
TRBD1 | TRBJ1-1 | - | TRBV7-2 | CASSQTGGWTEAFF | TGTGCCAGCAGTCAAACAGGGGGTTGGACTGAAGCTTTCTTT
TRBD1 | TRBJ1-3 | - | TRBV7-2 | CASSPRDSGSLSGNTIYF | TGTGCCAGCAGCCCGCGGGACAGCGGATCTCTCTCTGGAAACACCATATATTTT
- | TRBJ1-2 | - | TRBV5-1 | CASSLGQPANYGYTF | TGCGCCAGCAGCTTGGGACAGCCCGCTAACTATGGCTACACCTTC
- | TRBJ2-5 | - | TRBV29-1 | CSVVQGLETQYF | TGCAGCGTTGTGCAGGGCCTCGAGACCCAGTACTTC
- | TRBJ2-3 | - | TRBV7-2 | CASSLDEDTQYF | TGTGCCAGCAGCTTAGACGAGGATACGCAGTATTTT
TRBD2 | TRBJ2-5 | - | TRBV12-5 | CASGLGLAGGLGETQYF | TGTGCTAGTGGTTTGGGACTAGCGGGGGGGCTTGGAGAGACCCAGTACTTC
TRBD1 | TRBJ1-2 | once | TRBV27 | CASSSAGGNNYGYTF | TGTGCCAGCAGTTCGGCAGGGGGCAATAACTATGGCTACACCTTC
TRBD2 | TRBJ2-5 | - | TRBV18 | CASSPSGGSIETQYF | TGTGCCAGCTCACCTAGCGGGGGGTCGATCGAGACCCAGTACTTC
- | TRBJ2-2 | - | TRBV11-2 | CASSSPRGTGELFF | TGTGCCAGCAGCTCCCCCCGGGGCACCGGGGAGCTGTTTTTT
- | TRBJ1-2 | - | TRBV5-6 | CASSLDREGGYTF | TGTGCCAGCAGCTTGGACAGGGAGGGAGGCTACACCTTC
TRBD2 | TRBJ2-5 | - | TRBV6-5 | CASSPSGGAGETQYF | TGTGCCAGCAGTCCTAGCGGGGGGGCGGGGGAGACCCAGTACTTC
- | TRBJ2-5 | - | TRBV4-3 | CASSQFWSGETQYF | TGCGCCAGCAGCCAGTTTTGGAGCGGCGAGACCCAGTACTTC
TRBD2 | TRBJ2-1 | - | TRBV2 | CASSIVAGAWEQFF | TGTGCCAGCAGTATCGTAGCGGGGGCTTGGGAGCAGTTCTTC
TRBD1 | TRBJ1-2 | - | TRBV5-4 | CASVRRGDNYGYTF | TGTGCCAGCGTACGCAGGGGGGACAACTATGGCTACACCTTC